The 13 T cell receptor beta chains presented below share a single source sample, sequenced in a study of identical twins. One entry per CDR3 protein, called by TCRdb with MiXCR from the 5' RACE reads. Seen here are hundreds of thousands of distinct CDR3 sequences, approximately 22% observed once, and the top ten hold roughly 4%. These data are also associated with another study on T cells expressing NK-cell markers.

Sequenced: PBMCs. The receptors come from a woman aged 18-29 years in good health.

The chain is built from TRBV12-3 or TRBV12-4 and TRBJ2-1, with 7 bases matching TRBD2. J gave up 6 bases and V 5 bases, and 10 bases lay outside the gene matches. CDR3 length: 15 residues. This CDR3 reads CASSPGGSPLNEQFF. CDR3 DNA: TGTGCCAGCAGTCCGGGGGGTAGCCCCCTCAATGAGCAGTTCTTC.

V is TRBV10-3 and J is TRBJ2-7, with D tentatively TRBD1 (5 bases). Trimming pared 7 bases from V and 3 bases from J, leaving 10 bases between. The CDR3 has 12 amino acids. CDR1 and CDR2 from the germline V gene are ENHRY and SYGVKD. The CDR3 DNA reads TGTGCCATCAAGGGGCAGAACTACGAGCAGTACTTC. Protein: CAIKGQNYEQYF.

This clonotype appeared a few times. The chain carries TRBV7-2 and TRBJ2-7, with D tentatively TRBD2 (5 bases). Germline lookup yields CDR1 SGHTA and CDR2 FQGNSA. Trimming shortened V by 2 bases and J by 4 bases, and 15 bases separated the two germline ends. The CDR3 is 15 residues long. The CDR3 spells CASSLPGRTGYEQYF. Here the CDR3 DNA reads TGTGCCAGCAGCTTACCCGGACGGACTGGTTACGAGCAGTACTTC. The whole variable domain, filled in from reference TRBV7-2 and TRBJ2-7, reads GAGVSQSPSNKVTEKGKDVELRCDPISGHTALYWYRQSLGQGLEFLIYFQGNSAPDKSGLPSDRFSAERTGGSVSTLTIQRTQQEDSAVYLCASSLPGRTGYEQYFGPGTRLTVT.

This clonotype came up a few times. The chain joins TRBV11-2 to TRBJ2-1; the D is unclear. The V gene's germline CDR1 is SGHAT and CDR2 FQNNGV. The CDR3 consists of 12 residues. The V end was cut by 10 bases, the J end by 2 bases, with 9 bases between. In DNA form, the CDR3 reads TGTGCCATTGCTGGGACCTACAATGAGCAGTTCTTC. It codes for CAIAGTYNEQFF.

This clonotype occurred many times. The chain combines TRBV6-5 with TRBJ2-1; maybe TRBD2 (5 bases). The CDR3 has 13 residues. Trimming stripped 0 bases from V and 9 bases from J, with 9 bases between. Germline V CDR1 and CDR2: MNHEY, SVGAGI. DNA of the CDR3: TGTGCCAGCAGTTACTCGGACTTGGGTGAGCAGTTCTTC. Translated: CASSYSDLGEQFF.

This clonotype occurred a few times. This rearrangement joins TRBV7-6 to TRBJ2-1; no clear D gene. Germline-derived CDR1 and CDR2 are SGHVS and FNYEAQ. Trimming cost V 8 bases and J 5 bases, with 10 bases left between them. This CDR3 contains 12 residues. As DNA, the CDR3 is TGTGCCAGCGCCGGAAGCGACAATGAGCAGTTCTTC. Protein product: CASAGSDNEQFF.

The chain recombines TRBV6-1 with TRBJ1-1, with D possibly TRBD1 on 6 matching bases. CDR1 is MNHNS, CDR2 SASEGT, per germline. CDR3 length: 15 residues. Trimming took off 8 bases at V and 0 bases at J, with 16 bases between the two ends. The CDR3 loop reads CASSWYRTVNTEAFF. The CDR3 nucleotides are TGTGCCAGCTCCTGGTATAGGACAGTGAACACTGAAGCTTTCTTT.

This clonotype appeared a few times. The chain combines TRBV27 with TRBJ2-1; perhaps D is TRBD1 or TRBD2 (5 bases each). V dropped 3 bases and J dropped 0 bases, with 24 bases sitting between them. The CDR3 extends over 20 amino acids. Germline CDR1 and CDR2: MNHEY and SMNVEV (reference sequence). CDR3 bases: TGTGCCAGCAGTTTTCCGATATCGGGGCAAATGGGCAGCTCCTACAATGAGCAGTTCTTC. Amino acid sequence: CASSFPISGQMGSSYNEQFF.

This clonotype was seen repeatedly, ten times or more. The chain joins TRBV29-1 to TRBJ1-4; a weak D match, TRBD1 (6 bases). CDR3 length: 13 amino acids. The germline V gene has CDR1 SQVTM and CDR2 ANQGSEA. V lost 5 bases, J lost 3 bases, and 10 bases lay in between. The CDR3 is CSVTGQSNEKLFF. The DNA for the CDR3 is TGCAGCGTTACGGGACAATCTAATGAAAAACTGTTTTTT.

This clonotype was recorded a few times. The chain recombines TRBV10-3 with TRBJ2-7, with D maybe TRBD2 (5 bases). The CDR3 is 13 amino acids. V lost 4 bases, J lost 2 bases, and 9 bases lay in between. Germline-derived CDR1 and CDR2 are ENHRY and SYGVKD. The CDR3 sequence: CAISGRGTYEQYF. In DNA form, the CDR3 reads TGTGCCATCAGTGGGAGAGGGACCTACGAGCAGTACTTC.

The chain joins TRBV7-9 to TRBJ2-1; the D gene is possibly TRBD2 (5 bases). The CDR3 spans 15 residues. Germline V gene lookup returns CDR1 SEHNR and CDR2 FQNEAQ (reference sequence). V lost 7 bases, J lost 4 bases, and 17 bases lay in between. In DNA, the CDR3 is TGTGCCAGCAACGGGGTTAATTGGGGTTACAATGAGCAGTTCTTC. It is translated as CASNGVNWGYNEQFF.

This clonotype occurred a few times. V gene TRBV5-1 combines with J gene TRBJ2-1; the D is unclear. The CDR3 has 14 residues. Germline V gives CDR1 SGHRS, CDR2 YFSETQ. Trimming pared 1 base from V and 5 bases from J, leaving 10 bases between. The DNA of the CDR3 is TGCGCCAGCAGCTTGCGGAGTGGCAACAATGAGCAGTTCTTC. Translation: CASSLRSGNNEQFF.

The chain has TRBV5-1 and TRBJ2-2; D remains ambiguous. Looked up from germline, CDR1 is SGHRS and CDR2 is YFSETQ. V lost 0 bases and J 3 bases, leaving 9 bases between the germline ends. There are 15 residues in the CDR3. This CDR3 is CASSLAGSYTGELFF. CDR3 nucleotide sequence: TGCGCCAGCAGCTTGGCTGGTAGCTACACCGGGGAGCTGTTTTTT.